The 4 T cell receptor beta chains below all came from one sample that was sequenced in a study of shared clonotypes between healthy human individuals. Data came from immunoSEQ multiplex PCR; TCRdb stores just in-frame clones and leaves some out. The table records around 2.1 million clones, about 93% of them present only once. As defined, naive CD8 cells were CD45RO-negative and positively selected for CCR7, with terminally differentiated effector memory CD45RA+ cells excluded. The sequenced sample consisted of naive CD8+ T cells from PBMCs. Receptors were obtained from a man aged 18-30 years in good health. Some clones in this sample may be carry-over from other donors' samples.

V gene TRBV7-2 combines with J gene TRBJ1-4; 8 bases map to TRBD1. V lost 5 bases and J lost 4; bases outside the gene matches: 9. The CDR3 runs 16 residues. Germline CDR1 and CDR2: SGHTA and FQGNSA. DNA for the CDR3: TGTGCCAGCAGCGCTCTTAACAGGGGGTATAATGAAAAACTGTTTTTT. Its protein is CASSALNRGYNEKLFF.

About this clone itself: Other DNA sequences within the sample encode an identical CDR3. The gene calls are TRBV7-9 and TRBJ1-1; perhaps TRBD1 as D (5 bases). Trimming stripped 5 bases from V and 1 base from J, with 8 bases between. This CDR3 is 13 amino acids long. The germline gives CDR1 SEHNR, CDR2 FQNEAQ (reference sequence). As DNA, the CDR3 is TGTGCCAGCAGCCCCAGGGAGAACACTGAAGCTTTCTTT. This encodes CASSPRENTEAFF.

The CDR3 loop reads CASSLPQRGTDTQYF. DNA for the CDR3: TGTGCCAGCAGCCTACCACAGCGGGGCACAGATACGCAGTATTTT. J is TRBJ2-3 and V is TRBV7-9; perhaps TRBD2 as D (6 bases). CDR3 size: 15 residues. V was trimmed by 5 bases and J by 1 base, leaving 13 bases between them. The V gene's germline CDR1 is SEHNR and CDR2 FQNEAQ (reference sequence).

The genes are TRBV6-5 and TRBJ1-1; D not resolved. The CDR3 has 13 residues. V was clipped by 6 bases and J by 0 bases, with 8 bases between them. Germline CDR1 and CDR2: MNHEY and SVGAGI. The DNA of the CDR3 is TGTGCCAGCAGCCCCTCCGTGAACACTGAAGCTTTCTTT. It encodes CASSPSVNTEAFF.